One sample yielded the 11 T cell receptor beta chains listed below, sequenced in a study of T-cell memory formation after mild COVID-19. Via MiXCR, TCRdb re-called the 5' RACE reads, giving one row per CDR3 protein. The sample holds 340,000 or so distinct CDR3 sequences; over 10% are singletons and the top ten take 20% to 25%. Sequencing input: PBMCs or a T cell subset sorted from them (not recorded which). These TCRs come from a man between 18 and 29 years old who had mild COVID-19 (a few samples of this study predate the infection). Cell type and time point are not known.

The chain employs TRBV4-1 and TRBJ1-2; the D is unclear. CDR1 is MGHRA, CDR2 YSYEKL, per germline. This CDR3 is 11 amino acids long. V was cut by 3 bases and J by 8 bases, with 7 bases left in between. The CDR3 region has the DNA TGCGCCAGCAGCCACGGAACGGGCTACACCTTC. Protein: CASSHGTGYTF.

V and J are TRBV7-2 and TRBJ2-3; possible D gene TRBD1, 6 bases. Trimming pared 4 bases from V and 6 bases from J, leaving 14 bases between. The CDR3 has 14 residues. Germline lookup yields CDR1 SGHTA and CDR2 FQGNSA. The CDR3 region is CASSYRVLGDTQYF. The CDR3, as DNA: TGTGCCAGCAGCTACAGGGTGTTGGGGGATACGCAGTATTTT.

A few counts support this clonotype. The chain joins TRBV10-3 to TRBJ1-2; D is unresolved. Germline lookup yields CDR1 ENHRY and CDR2 SYGVKD. Trimming took off 6 bases at V and 8 bases at J, with 10 bases between the two ends. This CDR3 spans 11 amino acids. CDR3 sequence (DNA): TGTGCCATCAGGAAAGAAGAAGGCTACACCTTC. This encodes CAIRKEEGYTF.

The table lists this clonotype with a few counts. The V gene is TRBV6-1, the J gene TRBJ2-7; the D is unclear. The CDR3 spans 14 residues. The ends were cut back, 6 bases at V and 0 bases at J, with 12 bases in the middle. Germline V gene lookup returns CDR1 MNHNS and CDR2 SASEGT. The CDR3 DNA reads as TGTGCCAGCAGCGGTAACACATACTCCTACGAGCAGTACGTC. Protein sequence: CASSGNTYSYEQYV.

This clonotype came up a few times. The V and J genes are TRBV6-5 and TRBJ2-5, with 12 bases fitting TRBD2. Germline lookup yields CDR1 MNHEY and CDR2 SVGAGI. Trimming took 6 bases from V and 5 from J; bases not matched to a gene: 10. CDR3 length: 16 residues. The CDR3 loop reads CASSRLAGARSETQYF. In DNA, the CDR3 is TGTGCCAGCAGCCGACTAGCGGGAGCACGTTCGGAGACCCAGTACTTC.

This clonotype has more than one count but fewer than ten. The chain uses TRBV24-1 and TRBJ2-1, with D possibly being TRBD1 or TRBD2 (6 bases each). The CDR3 sequence is 16 residues long. From germline, CDR1 is KGHDR and CDR2 SFDVKD. Trimming left V 5 bases short and J 7 bases short, with 20 bases between. The CDR3 nucleotides read TGTGCCACCAGTGGGGCTGACACACGGGGGCTGAATGAGCAGTTCTTC. Amino acids: CATSGADTRGLNEQFF.

This rearrangement joins TRBV5-6 to TRBJ2-5; 9 bases map to TRBD2. The V gene end was trimmed by 0 bases and the J gene end by 7 bases; junction bases not matched to a gene: 7. The germline gives CDR1 SGHDT, CDR2 YYEEEE. CDR3 length: 15 amino acids. This chain's CDR3 is CASSLVLAGVTTQYF. In nucleotides, the CDR3 is TGTGCCAGCAGCTTGGTCTTAGCGGGGGTGACGACCCAGTACTTC.

The rearrangement uses TRBV9 and TRBJ1-2; TRBD1 might be the D (6 bases). The germline CDR1 and CDR2 sequences are SGDLS and YYNGEE. Deletions cut 3 bases from V and 5 bases from J, with 20 bases between. The CDR3 is made up of 16 amino acids. CDR3 sequence (DNA): TGTGCCAGCAGCGCTCCCAGGGGCCGGTGGGATTATGGCTACACCTTC. Translating it yields CASSAPRGRWDYGYTF.

This clonotype came up a few times. The chain recombines TRBV7-9 with TRBJ1-1; D gene ambiguous. This CDR3 region has 12 residues. V shed 0 bases and J shed 10 bases, with 9 bases lying between them. Germline V CDR1 and CDR2: SEHNR, FQNEAQ (reference sequence). CDR3 sequence: CASSLALRGAFF. The CDR3 bases are TGTGCCAGCAGCTTAGCGCTCCGGGGAGCTTTCTTT.

This clonotype was recorded a few times. The chain links TRBV6-5 to TRBJ1-4; D remains unclear. The CDR3 is made up of 14 amino acids. Germline CDR1 MNHEY, CDR2 SVGAGI. V was shortened by 0 bases and J by 4 bases, with 6 bases between the two germline ends. The CDR3 here is CASSYSTNNEKLFF. The CDR3 nucleotides read TGTGCCAGCAGTTACTCAACTAATAATGAAAAACTGTTTTTT.

This clonotype was picked up a small number of times. This chain links TRBV6-5 with TRBJ2-5; D is perhaps TRBD1 (7 bases). The germline V gene encodes CDR1 MNHEY and CDR2 SVGAGI. Trimming removed 1 base at V and 2 bases at J, with 11 bases between. The length of the CDR3 is 15 residues. CDR3: CASSYFGGQQETQYF. Here the CDR3 DNA reads TGTGCCAGCAGTTACTTCGGGGGACAGCAAGAGACCCAGTACTTC.